These 19 T cell receptor beta chains originate from one sample sequenced in a study of T cells after posttransplantation cyclophosphamide. The data were produced by immunoSEQ multiplex PCR, yet TCRdb's version contains in-frame clones alone and is incomplete. There are some 16,000 clones in the sample; around 73% occur only once, and approximately 30% lies in the top ten. Cyclophosphamide on days +3 and +4 followed busulfan-fludarabine conditioning and a marrow graft. This specimen was CD8+ T cells sorted from PBMCs, taken roughly 2,000 days after a stem cell transplant with posttransplant cyclophosphamide. These receptors originate from a female patient aged 40 to 50 who received an allogeneic stem cell transplant from a related donor, was CMV-positive, and had no GVHD. The graft donor may have given rise to some T cells.

The chain has TRBV7-9 and TRBJ2-1; TRBD1 matches 10 bases. CDR3 size: 16 residues. Trimming cost V 5 bases and J 4 bases; bases outside gene matches: 8. Germline loops: CDR1 SEHNR, CDR2 FQNEAQ (reference sequence). This CDR3 is CASSPGTGEYYNEQFF. Written as DNA, the CDR3 is TGTGCCAGCAGCCCAGGGACAGGGGAATATTACAATGAGCAGTTCTTC.

The chain is built from TRBV29-1 and TRBJ2-7; 8 bases line up with TRBD1. The CDR3 sequence is 14 residues long. CDR1 and CDR2 from the germline V gene are SQVTM and ANQGSEA. V lost 7 bases to trimming and J lost 4 bases; unmatched junction nucleotides: 12. In DNA form, the CDR3 reads TGCAGCGCATACGATAACAGGGGGAAGTACGAGCAGTACTTC. Translating it yields CSAYDNRGKYEQYF.

The chain uses TRBV7-9 and TRBJ1-3; 8 bases match TRBD1. Per germline, CDR1 SEHNR and CDR2 FQNEAQ (reference sequence). This CDR3 contains 13 residues. V lost 10 bases to trimming and J lost 4 bases; unmatched junction nucleotides: 6. CDR3 in amino acids: CATRTGWGNTIYF. The CDR3 region has the DNA TGTGCCACCCGGACAGGGTGGGGAAACACCATATATTTT.

The chain is built from TRBV9 and TRBJ1-4; TRBD1 aligns across 8 bases. V dropped 2 bases and J dropped 7; count of bases not matched to a gene: 7. CDR3 size: 15 residues. Germline V gene data show CDR1 as SGDLS and CDR2 as YYNGEE. CDR3 region: CASSVTGGLGEKLFF. The CDR3 DNA reads as TGTGCCAGCAGCGTCACAGGGGGGCTAGGTGAAAAACTGTTTTTT.

This clone was observed a handful of times. The chain has TRBV5-6 and TRBJ2-2; 9 bases align to TRBD1. The CDR3 runs 15 residues. The V and J ends lost 3 bases and 1 base, in that order; junction bases with no gene match: 1. CDR1 and CDR2 from the germline V gene are SGHDT and YYEEEE. DNA of the CDR3: TGTGCCAGCAGCTCGGGACAGGGGAACACCGGGGAGCTGTTTTTT. Amino acid sequence: CASSSGQGNTGELFF.

The chain joins TRBV5-6 to TRBJ2-1; 8 bases match TRBD1. The CDR3 sequence is 13 residues long. V lost 6 bases to trimming and J lost 7 bases; unmatched junction nucleotides: 6. Germline assignment: CDR1 SGHDT and CDR2 YYEEEE. The CDR3, as DNA: TGTGCCAGCATCTCACAGGGGGTTAATGAGCAGTTCTTC. Translated: CASISQGVNEQFF.

The chain uses TRBV6-1 and TRBJ2-7, with D tentatively TRBD1 (6 bases). The CDR3 covers 14 residues. V was trimmed by 7 bases and J by 3 bases, leaving 16 bases between them. From germline, CDR1 is MNHNS and CDR2 SASEGT. This chain's CDR3 is CASTKGVNDYEQYF. The DNA of the CDR3 is TGTGCCAGCACAAAGGGGGTCAACGACTACGAGCAGTACTTC.

The chain is built from TRBV27 and TRBJ2-7, with 9 bases lining up with TRBD1. V trimming: 5 bases; J trimming: 0 bases; junction bases outside the gene matches: 8. The CDR3 has 16 amino acids. Germline V CDR1 and CDR2: MNHEY, SMNVEV (reference sequence). CDR3: CASSLVYRGHSYEQYF. The CDR3 DNA follows: TGTGCCAGCAGTCTAGTATACAGGGGGCACTCCTACGAGCAGTACTTC.

CDR3 amino acids: CASSSYRGGFGEQYF. In DNA, the CDR3 is TGTGCCAGCAGTTCCTATCGGGGAGGGTTCGGCGAGCAGTACTTC. The chain uses TRBV28 and TRBJ2-7, with TRBD2 matching 7 bases. There are 15 residues in the CDR3. Trimming cost V 4 bases and J 6 bases; bases outside gene matches: 12. CDR1 is MDHEN and CDR2 is SYDVKM in the germline V gene.

The rearrangement joins TRBV4-1 to TRBJ2-7, with 10 bases fitting TRBD1. The germline CDR1 and CDR2 sequences are MGHRA and YSYEKL. V trimming: 3 bases; J trimming: 0 bases; junction bases outside the gene matches: 8. The CDR3 totals 17 residues. This chain's CDR3 is CASSQNGRTGGSYEQYF. For the CDR3, the DNA is TGCGCCAGCAGCCAGAATGGAAGGACAGGGGGCTCCTACGAGCAGTACTTC.

The rearrangement joins TRBV4-2 to TRBJ2-2; D is uncertain. Trimming removed 1 base at V and 5 bases at J, with 11 bases between. CDR3 length: 15 amino acids. The germline CDR1 and CDR2 sequences are LGHNA and YNFKEQ. The CDR3 is CASSQAVQQTGELFF. The CDR3 DNA reads TGTGCCAGCAGCCAAGCAGTACAGCAAACCGGGGAGCTGTTTTTT.

The gene calls are TRBV2 and TRBJ1-2, with a tentative D call TRBD1 (5 bases). The V and J ends lost 10 bases and 6 bases respectively, with 21 bases between them. The CDR3 covers 14 residues. CDR1 and CDR2 (germline): SNHLY, FYNNEI. The CDR3 sequence is CAITGGVFEDGYTF. CDR3 bases: TGTGCCATCACAGGAGGGGTATTTGAGGATGGCTACACCTTC. Looking up the rest from reference TRBV2 and TRBJ1-2 gives the full variable domain: EPEVTQTPSHQVTQMGQEVILRCVPISNHLYFYWYRQILGQKVEFLVSFYNNEISEKSEIFDDQFSVERPDGSNFTLKIRSTKLEDSAMYFCAITGGVFEDGYTFGSGTRLTVV.

The CDR3 DNA sequence: TGTGCCAGCAGCAACACCGGGACACAATTTTACGAGCAGTACTTC. Translating it yields CASSNTGTQFYEQYF. The genes are TRBV7-9 and TRBJ2-7; D might be TRBD1 (6 bases). Looked up from germline, CDR1 is SEHNR and CDR2 is FQNEAQ (reference sequence). V lost 5 bases, J lost 4 bases, and 18 bases lay in between. The CDR3 is 15 residues long.

J is TRBJ2-1 and V is TRBV28; 12 positions match TRBD2. This CDR3 has 14 amino acids. V lost 7 bases, J lost 8 bases, and 6 bases stayed unmatched. Germline V CDR1 and CDR2: MDHEN, SYDVKM. CDR3 residues: CASTLAGGPDEQFF. The CDR3 region has the DNA TGTGCCAGCACCCTAGCGGGGGGGCCCGATGAGCAGTTCTTC.

In DNA, the CDR3 is TGTGCCAGCAGTTATAGCTCCTACAATGAGCAGTTCTTC. Its protein product is CASSYSSYNEQFF. The chain recombines TRBV6-5 with TRBJ2-1; no firm D call. This CDR3 is built from 13 residues. Trimming removed 3 bases from V and 0 bases from J, with 3 bases in between. CDR1 is MNHEY and CDR2 is SVGAGI in the germline V gene.

The chain joins TRBV15 to TRBJ1-2; tentative D call: TRBD1 (5 bases). Trimming removed 8 bases from V and 4 bases from J, with 17 bases in between. Germline lookup yields CDR1 LNHNV and CDR2 YYDKDF (reference sequence). CDR3 length: 14 amino acids. CDR3 coding DNA: TGTGCCACCTCCCACGAATCAGGGTCCTATGGCTACACCTTC. Protein sequence: CATSHESGSYGYTF.

The chain is built from TRBV10-3 and TRBJ1-6, with 7 bases matching TRBD1. Germline V CDR1 and CDR2: ENHRY, SYGVKD. The CDR3 sequence is 13 residues long. V was pared by 6 bases and J by 7 bases, with 3 bases of the junction left unmatched. The CDR3 DNA reads as TGTGCCATCAGAACAGGGGAGAATTCACCCCTCCACTTT. The encoded protein is CAIRTGENSPLHF.

In this sample, this clone turned up a few times. The chain has TRBV7-3 and TRBJ2-1; 9 bases fit TRBD2. Looked up from germline, CDR1 is SGHTA and CDR2 is FQGTGA. Losses at the gene ends were 4 bases for V and 3 bases for J; bases not matched to a gene: 7. This CDR3 has 16 amino acids. CDR3 amino acids: CASSSLAGPFYNEQFF. Written as DNA, the CDR3 is TGTGCCAGCAGCTCCCTAGCGGGGCCTTTCTACAATGAGCAGTTCTTC.

The genes are TRBV4-1 and TRBJ2-1; D is perhaps TRBD2 (6 bases). With 1 base removed from V and 6 bases from J, the gap between germline ends came to 7 bases. The CDR3 has 13 amino acids. CDR1 is MGHRA and CDR2 is YSYEKL in the germline V gene. CDR3 nucleotides: TGCGCCAGCAGCCAAGGCGGGACCAATGAGCAGTTCTTC. Protein: CASSQGGTNEQFF.